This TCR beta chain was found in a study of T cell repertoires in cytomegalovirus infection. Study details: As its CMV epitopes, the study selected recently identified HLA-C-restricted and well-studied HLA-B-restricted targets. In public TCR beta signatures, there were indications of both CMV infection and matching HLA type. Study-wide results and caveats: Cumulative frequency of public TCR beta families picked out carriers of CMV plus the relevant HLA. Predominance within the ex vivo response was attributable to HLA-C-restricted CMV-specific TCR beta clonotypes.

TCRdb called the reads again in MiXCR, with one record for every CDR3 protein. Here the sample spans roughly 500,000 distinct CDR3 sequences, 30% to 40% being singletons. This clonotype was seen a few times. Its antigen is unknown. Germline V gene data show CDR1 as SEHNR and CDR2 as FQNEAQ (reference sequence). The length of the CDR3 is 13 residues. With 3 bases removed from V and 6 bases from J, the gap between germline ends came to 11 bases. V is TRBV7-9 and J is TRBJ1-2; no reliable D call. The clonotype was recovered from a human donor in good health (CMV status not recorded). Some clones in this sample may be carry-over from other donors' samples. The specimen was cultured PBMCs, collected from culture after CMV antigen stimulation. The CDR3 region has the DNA TGTGCCAGCAGCTTTTCTTGGGATAATGGCTACACCTTC. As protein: CASSFSWDNGYTF. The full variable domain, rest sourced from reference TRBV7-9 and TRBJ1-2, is DTGVSQNPRHKITKRGQNVTFRCDPISEHNRLYWYRQTLGQGPEFLTYFQNEAQLEKSRLLSDRFSAERPKGSFSTLEIQRTEQGDSAMYLCASSFSWDNGYTFGSGTRLTVV.